The 32 T cell receptor beta chains given below trace back to one sample, sequenced in a study of blood T cell repertoires in COVID-19. Method: immunoSEQ multiplex PCR; TCRdb's copy keeps in-frame clones and lacks some. The sample shows 390,000 or so clones, more than 70% of them seen only once. The sample comprised peripheral blood. All receptors come from a woman aged 25 to 39 with COVID-19, enrolled during active disease.

The sample holds a few counts of this clone. This chain links TRBV7-2 with TRBJ2-3; D remains ambiguous. V lost 3 bases, J lost 2 bases, and 9 bases lay in between. The CDR3 extends over 14 amino acids. Germline lookup yields CDR1 SGHTA and CDR2 FQGNSA. CDR3 in amino acids: CASSLERSTDTQYF. The CDR3 bases are TGTGCCAGCAGCTTGGAGCGTTCCACAGATACGCAGTATTTT.

This chain joins TRBV19 and TRBJ1-2, with unresolved D. The V gene lost 3 bases and the J gene lost 8 bases, with 13 bases spanning the gap. In germline, CDR1 is LNHDA, CDR2 SQIVND (reference sequence). This CDR3 spans 13 amino acids. The CDR3 DNA reads as TGTGCCAGTAGTATGGTAGTCCGAGGAGGCTACACCTTC. Amino acids: CASSMVVRGGYTF.

This sequence joins TRBV9 and TRBJ2-1, with D perhaps TRBD1 (5 bases). Germline loops: CDR1 SGDLS, CDR2 YYNGEE. CDR3 length: 16 amino acids. Trimming took 3 bases from V and 3 from J, leaving 16 bases between them. The CDR3 sequence: CASSGGVGQSYNEQFF. The CDR3 DNA reads TGTGCCAGCAGCGGTGGGGTGGGGCAGAGCTACAATGAGCAGTTCTTC.

V gene TRBV6-2 or TRBV6-3 combines with J gene TRBJ2-1; 12 bases align to TRBD2. The CDR3 is made up of 18 amino acids. V shed 0 bases, J shed 6 bases, and the junction held 9 bases outside the gene matches. Germline CDR1 and CDR2: MNHEY and SVGEGT. Here the CDR3 reads CASSYSMPRLAGVNEQFF. DNA for the CDR3: TGTGCCAGCAGTTACTCAATGCCGAGACTAGCGGGAGTCAATGAGCAGTTCTTC.

The chain links TRBV5-4 to TRBJ2-2; possibly TRBD1 for D (5 bases). V was clipped by 4 bases and J by 0 bases, with 10 bases between them. Germline CDR1 and CDR2: SGHNT and YYREEE (reference sequence). The CDR3 length is 15 residues. The CDR3 nucleotides read TGTGCCAGCAGCCGCGGACACCCGAACACCGGGGAGCTGTTTTTT. Its protein product is CASSRGHPNTGELFF. Using reference TRBV5-4 and TRBJ2-2 for the parts outside the CDR3, the full variable domain is ETGVTQSPTHLIKTRGQQVTLRCSSQSGHNTVSWYQQALGQGPQFIFQYYREEENGRGNFPPRFSGLQFPNYSSELNVNALELDDSALYLCASSRGHPNTGELFFGEGSRLTVL.

This chain joins TRBV4-1 and TRBJ2-1; 8 bases match TRBD2. V was clipped by 1 base and J by 6 bases; unmatched bases: 2. Per germline, CDR1 MGHRA and CDR2 YSYEKL. This CDR3 has 14 residues. The CDR3 DNA reads as TGCGCCAGCAGCCAAGGCGGGACTAGCAATGAGCAGTTCTTC. It codes for CASSQGGTSNEQFF.

Turning to this clone: Because it lacks the conserved phenylalanine or tryptophan at the end, this CDR3 is likely a read error. The limits of the CDR3 on the DNA are not certain, so only TCRdb's listed CDR3 is given. The chain couples TRBV12-2 to TRBJ1-1; no check of the table's D call, TRBD1, against the DNA was made. TRBV12-2 is a pseudogene. The CDR3 is 9 amino acids in total, end residues counted. CDR3: CASRSPQVD.

V and J are TRBV5-6 and TRBJ2-3, with D possibly matching TRBD2 (5 bases). V was cut by 2 bases and J by 3 bases, with 16 bases left in between. Germline assignment: CDR1 SGHDT and CDR2 YYEEEE. The CDR3 is 16 residues long. CDR3 loop: CASSFRTGSVTDTQYF. DNA of the CDR3: TGTGCCAGCAGCTTCCGAACGGGGTCCGTTACAGATACGCAGTATTTT. The complete variable domain, with remaining parts taken from reference TRBV5-6 and TRBJ2-3, reads DAGVTQSPTHLIKTRGQQVTLRCSPKSGHDTVSWYQQALGQGPQFIFQYYEEEERQRGNFPDRFSGHQFPNYSSELNVNALLLGDSALYLCASSFRTGSVTDTQYFGPGTRLTVL.

This chain links TRBV9 with TRBJ1-1, with 7 bases that match TRBD1. The CDR3 spans 15 residues. J lost 2 bases, V lost 2 bases, and 6 bases had no gene match. Germline CDR1 and CDR2: SGDLS and YYNGEE. The CDR3 DNA reads TGTGCCAGCAGCGTGCCGACAGGGCCAAACACTGAAGCTTTCTTT. It translates to CASSVPTGPNTEAFF.

The rearrangement uses TRBV4-1 and TRBJ2-7; unclear D gene. CDR1 MGHRA and CDR2 YSYEKL come from the germline V gene. This CDR3 has 17 amino acids. Between the trimmed V and J ends, which lost 0 bases and 0 bases, there was a span of 15 bases. Written as DNA, the CDR3 is TGCGCCAGCAGCCAAGATCTGTCCAGCGCGAACTCCTACGAGCAGTACTTC. Its protein is CASSQDLSSANSYEQYF.

The DNA for the CDR3 is TGCGCCAGCAGCTTGGATACCGCTAGCCCCTACGAGCAGTACTTC. Encoded protein: CASSLDTASPYEQYF. The rearrangement uses TRBV5-1 and TRBJ2-7, with D possibly matching TRBD2 (5 bases). The CDR3 is 15 amino acids. The V and J ends lost 0 bases and 2 bases respectively, with 12 bases between them. Germline lookup yields CDR1 SGHRS and CDR2 YFSETQ. Complete variable domain (other parts from reference TRBV5-1 and TRBJ2-7): KAGVTQTPRYLIKTRGQQVTLSCSPISGHRSVSWYQQTPGQGLQFLFEYFSETQRNKGNFPGRFSGRQFSNSRSEMNVSTLELGDSALYLCASSLDTASPYEQYFGPGTRLTVT.

The chain is built from TRBV7-2 and TRBJ2-1, with TRBD2 identical over 8 bases. The CDR3 is made up of 16 amino acids. Trimming at V came to 5 bases and at J to 4 bases, leaving 10 bases not matched to a gene. Germline V gene data show CDR1 as SGHTA and CDR2 as FQGNSA. CDR3 sequence reads: CASSPATGGAYNEQFF. The CDR3 nucleotides read TGTGCCAGCAGCCCCGCAACGGGGGGGGCTTACAATGAGCAGTTCTTC. The complete variable domain, with remaining parts taken from reference TRBV7-2 and TRBJ2-1, reads GAGVSQSPSNKVTEKGKDVELRCDPISGHTALYWYRQSLGQGLEFLIYFQGNSAPDKSGLPSDRFSAERTGGSVSTLTIQRTQQEDSAVYLCASSPATGGAYNEQFFGPGTRLTVL.

The rearrangement uses TRBV20-1 and TRBJ1-1; 10 bases are a match to TRBD1. The CDR3 is 13 residues long. Germline CDR1 and CDR2: DFQATT and SNEGSKA (reference sequence). The J segment lost 5 bases and the V segment lost 3 bases, leaving 3 bases of the junction unmatched. The CDR3 DNA follows: TGCAGTGCTAGTGGGACAGGGGAGACTGAAGCTTTCTTT. Translating gives CSASGTGETEAFF.

This chain joins TRBV28 and TRBJ1-1; 10 bases are a match to TRBD1. The CDR3 sequence is 13 residues long. Looked up from germline, CDR1 is MDHEN and CDR2 is SYDVKM. V lost 6 bases, J lost 5 bases, and 3 bases stayed unmatched. CDR3 residues: CASRGQGRTEAFF. DNA of the CDR3: TGTGCCAGCAGGGGACAGGGGAGGACTGAAGCTTTCTTT.

V is TRBV5-1 and J is TRBJ2-1; 8 bases are shared with TRBD2. The CDR3 extends over 15 amino acids. Trimming took 7 bases from V and 7 from J; bases not matched to a gene: 13. Germline V gives CDR1 SGHRS, CDR2 YFSETQ. The CDR3 loop is CASAPQAGVSNEQFF. Here the CDR3 DNA reads TGCGCCAGCGCCCCCCAAGCGGGAGTTTCGAATGAGCAGTTCTTC.

This clone has a single count. The chain has TRBV28 and TRBJ1-6; 9 nucleotides align to TRBD1. Germline loops: CDR1 MDHEN, CDR2 SYDVKM. The J segment lost 6 bases and the V segment lost 6 bases, leaving 9 bases of the junction unmatched. The CDR3 has 16 residues. The CDR3 here is CASSHRRQGVNSPLHF. CDR3 in DNA: TGTGCCAGCAGCCACCGGCGACAGGGGGTTAATTCACCCCTCCACTTT.

This chain links TRBV3-1 (or the pseudogene TRBV3-2) with TRBJ1-1; possibly TRBD1 for D (6 bases). Germline V gene lookup returns CDR1 LGHDT and CDR2 YNNKEL (reference sequence). The V gene lost 3 bases and the J gene lost 5 bases, with 13 bases spanning the gap. This CDR3 has 14 residues. CDR3 in amino acids: CASSHKTGQTEAFF. The CDR3 DNA sequence: TGTGCCAGCAGCCACAAAACAGGGCAGACTGAAGCTTTCTTT.

The rearrangement uses TRBV5-6 and TRBJ2-7; 7 bases are a match to TRBD1. Germline CDR1 and CDR2: SGHDT and YYEEEE. V lost 5 bases, J lost 1 base, and 12 bases stayed unmatched. The CDR3 sequence is 16 residues long. The DNA of the CDR3 is TGTGCCAGCAGTTACAGGGGACAACCCCGATCCTACGAGCAGTACTTC. It encodes CASSYRGQPRSYEQYF.

This sequence joins TRBV7-9 and TRBJ2-1; TRBD2 is a possible D gene (5 bases). The CDR3 loop spans 13 amino acids. V lost 6 bases and J 8 bases, leaving 14 bases between the germline ends. From germline, CDR1 is SEHNR and CDR2 FQNEAQ (reference sequence). CDR3 protein: CASRKNREHEQFF. The CDR3 DNA is TGTGCCAGCAGAAAAAACCGGGAACATGAGCAGTTCTTC.

Comment on this clone: Other DNA sequences in the same sample also yield this CDR3. The chain links TRBV5-1 to TRBJ1-1; the match to TRBD1 covers 12 bases. CDR1 is SGHRS, CDR2 YFSETQ, per germline. The CDR3 spans 14 residues. V lost 4 bases, J lost 6 bases, and 4 bases stayed unmatched. The CDR3 sequence is CASSRGQGAAEAFF. The DNA of the CDR3 is TGCGCCAGCAGCCGGGGACAGGGGGCTGCTGAAGCTTTCTTT.

The chain joins TRBV18 to TRBJ2-1, with D possibly matching TRBD1 (5 bases). Per the germline V gene, CDR1 is KGHSH and CDR2 is LQKENI. The V end was cut by 6 bases, the J end by 4 bases, with 13 bases between. The CDR3 totals 14 residues. CDR3 nucleotides: TGTGCCAGCTCCTCCGGAGACAGATACAATGAGCAGTTCTTC. The encoded protein is CASSSGDRYNEQFF.

The chain combines TRBV25-1 with TRBJ2-7; D not resolved. The CDR3 has 13 residues. Germline lookup yields CDR1 MGHDK and CDR2 SYGVNS. V lost 7 bases and J 2 bases, leaving 12 bases between the germline ends. CDR3 in DNA: TGTGCCAGCACCTCTGGCCCACCCTACGAGCAGTACTTC. It encodes CASTSGPPYEQYF.

The rearrangement links TRBV7-3 to TRBJ2-3; D might be TRBD2 (6 bases). Trimming stripped 5 bases from V and 0 bases from J, with 9 bases between. The germline V gene encodes CDR1 SGHTA and CDR2 FQGTGA. CDR3 length equals 14 residues. In DNA, the CDR3 is TGTGCCAGCAGCCCCGGGGGAAGCACAGATACGCAGTATTTT. Residues: CASSPGGSTDTQYF.

The chain uses TRBV30 and TRBJ2-1; D is perhaps TRBD1 (5 bases). The CDR3 has 11 amino acids. V shed 2 bases and J shed 9 bases, with 8 bases lying between them. Germline V lookup: CDR1 GTSNPN, CDR2 SVGIG (reference sequence). CDR3 in amino acids: CAWSRGGEQFF. CDR3 bases: TGTGCCTGGAGTAGGGGCGGTGAGCAGTTCTTC. Drawing the rest from reference TRBV30 and TRBJ2-1, the complete variable domain is SQTIHQWPATLVQPVGSPLSLECTVEGTSNPNLYWYRQAAGRGLQLLFYSVGIGQISSEVPQNLSASRPQDRQFILSSKKLLLSDSGFYLCAWSRGGEQFFGPGTRLTVL.

This clone was observed a few times. V and J are TRBV5-6 and TRBJ2-1, with D perhaps TRBD2 (7 bases). CDR1 and CDR2 (germline): SGHDT, YYEEEE. With 4 bases removed from V and 8 bases from J, the gap between germline ends came to 19 bases. This CDR3 comprises 15 residues. The CDR3 nucleotides read TGTGCCAGCAGCGAACAGGGAGGGCCTAAGGATGAGCAGTTCTTC. It encodes CASSEQGGPKDEQFF.

The V gene is TRBV27, the J gene TRBJ1-5, with 9 bases matching TRBD1. The trim removed 6 bases at V and 5 bases at J, leaving 2 bases unmatched. Germline-derived CDR1 and CDR2 are MNHEY and SMNVEV (reference sequence). This CDR3 comprises 13 residues. The CDR3 region has the DNA TGTGCCAGCAGAGGACAGGGGTATCAGCCCCAGCATTTT. As protein: CASRGQGYQPQHF.

The chain combines TRBV29-1 with TRBJ2-2, with 7 bases lining up with TRBD1. Germline values: CDR1 SQVTM, CDR2 ANQGSEA. The CDR3 runs to 15 residues. J lost 3 bases, V lost 4 bases, and 8 bases had no gene match. CDR3 DNA: TGCAGCGTTGCTAGAGACAGGGCTTACACCGGGGAGCTGTTTTTT. This translates into CSVARDRAYTGELFF.

The V call is TRBV10-3, the J call TRBJ2-7; 9 nucleotides line up with TRBD2. After removal of 2 bases from V and 2 bases from J, the junction contained 4 bases not matched to a gene. The CDR3 extends over 15 amino acids. Germline values: CDR1 ENHRY, CDR2 SYGVKD. CDR3 sequence: CAISEPGTSPYEQYF. CDR3 nucleotides: TGTGCCATCAGTGAGCCCGGGACTAGCCCCTACGAGCAGTACTTC.

V and J are TRBV7-6 and TRBJ2-5; D may be TRBD1 (5 bases). There are 14 residues in the CDR3. The germline V and J ends were trimmed by 7 bases and 2 bases, with 14 bases remaining between them. CDR1 and CDR2 (germline): SGHVS, FNYEAQ. The CDR3: CASTLGAAQETQYF. The CDR3, as DNA: TGTGCCAGCACTCTAGGGGCAGCACAAGAGACCCAGTACTTC.

Comment on this clone: This may stem from a read error, because a much larger clone lies one nucleotide away. V gene TRBV7-6 combines with J gene TRBJ2-1; 11 bases align to TRBD2. J lost 4 bases, V lost 5 bases, and 4 bases had no gene match. This CDR3 has 15 residues. Germline V gene sequence: CDR1 SGHVS, CDR2 FNYEAQ. CDR3 amino acids: CASSPTSGDYNEQFF. CDR3 in DNA: TGTGCCAGCAGCCCGACTAGCGGGGATTACAATGAGCAGTTCTTC. The entire variable domain, with the rest obtained from reference TRBV7-6 and TRBJ2-1, is as follows: GAGVSQSPRYKVTKRGQDVALRCDPISGHVSLYWYRQALGQGPEFLTYFNYEAQQDKSGLPNDRFSAERPEGSISTLTIQRTEQRDSAMYRCASSPTSGDYNEQFFGPGTRLTVL.

The V call is TRBV5-1, the J call TRBJ2-2; 10 bases are a match to TRBD1. The CDR3 length is 14 residues. The V segment lost 4 bases and the J segment 6 bases; nucleotides outside the gene matches: 3. Germline V gene data show CDR1 as SGHRS and CDR2 as YFSETQ. Written as DNA, the CDR3 is TGCGCCAGCAGCCGGGACAGGGGTCCCGGGGAGCTGTTTTTT. This encodes CASSRDRGPGELFF.

The chain uses TRBV11-2 and TRBJ2-7; D call uncertain. The V and J ends lost 5 bases and 3 bases respectively, with 11 bases between them. This CDR3 has 13 residues. Germline V lookup: CDR1 SGHAT, CDR2 FQNNGV. The CDR3 coding sequence is TGTGCCAGCAGCGCGGCCCTCGACTACGAGCAGTACTTC. This codes for CASSAALDYEQYF.